This TCR beta chain comes out of a study of blood T cell repertoires in COVID-19. V was clipped by 5 bases and J by 1 base, with 14 bases between them. The germline V gene encodes CDR1 SGHVS and CDR2 FQNEAQ. The CDR3 is 15 amino acids. The assay was immunoSEQ multiplex PCR, and TCRdb's table has in-frame clones only and misses some. The sample records about 74,000 clones, around 88% being singletons. The table lists this clone with a count of one. Specimen: peripheral blood. This TCR came from a woman of 80 years or more with acute or convalescent COVID-19. V usage is TRBV7-8 and J usage is TRBJ1-2; the D is unclear. CDR3 loop: CASSPYDGDNYGYTF. In DNA form, the CDR3 reads TGTGCCAGCAGCCCCTATGACGGGGATAACTATGGCTACACCTTC.